The clone carrying this T cell receptor (beta chain) was recorded once. This sample was taken from a study of CD8+ T cells in alopecia areata. Germline V gene sequence: CDR1 GTSNPN, CDR2 SVGIG (reference sequence). V shed 2 bases and J shed 8 bases, with 12 bases lying between them. This CDR3 region has 12 residues. Treatment in this sample: oral pan-JAK inhibitor, 5-10 mg twice daily. Extracted RNA was reverse transcribed into cDNA, the sequencing template. Sequenced by immunoSEQ multiplex PCR; TCRdb stores in-frame clones only, minus some. This sample carries about 220,000 clones, under 60% of them seen once, and the ten largest clones take around 1.6%.

This sequence joins TRBV30 and TRBJ1-1; D not resolved. This sequence originates from a human donor with alopecia areata. The sample in question was CD4+ T cells sorted from blood, obtained at week 4, from a patient treated with tofacitinib. CDR3 region: CAWSNYKSEAFF. In DNA, the CDR3 is TGTGCCTGGAGTAACTACAAGTCCGAAGCTTTCTTT.